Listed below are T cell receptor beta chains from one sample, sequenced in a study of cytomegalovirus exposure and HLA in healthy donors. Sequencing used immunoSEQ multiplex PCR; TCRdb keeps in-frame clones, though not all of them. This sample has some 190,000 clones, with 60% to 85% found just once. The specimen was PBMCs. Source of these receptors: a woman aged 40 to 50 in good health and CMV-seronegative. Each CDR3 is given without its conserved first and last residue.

ASSFGLAGGRNEQY	-	TRBV6-6
ASSPLGLDYNEQF	TRBJ2-1	TRBV18
ASSLQGAQPQH	TRBJ1-5	TRBV7-9
AWNPRGQLIDTQY	TRBJ2-3	TRBV30
ASSLEGSDNEQF	TRBJ2-1	TRBV7-2
ASSRDRGGNQPQH	TRBJ1-5	TRBV27
ASSIGGSYNEQF	TRBJ2-1	TRBV19
ASSLEGTGTYEQY	TRBJ2-7	TRBV11-2
ASSGDRGGETQY	TRBJ2-5	TRBV7-9
ASSYSRDRGSEQY	TRBJ2-7	TRBV6-5
ASSVTPKPYEQY	TRBJ2-7	TRBV9
ASRLRGGLNTEAF	TRBJ1-1	TRBV13
ASSLEGTSYVHEQF	TRBJ2-1	TRBV5-4
ASRSGTGTYNEQF	TRBJ2-1	TRBV9
AWSAGGQGRQGYT	TRBJ1-2	TRBV30
SVYPVDRDVYNEQF	TRBJ2-1	TRBV29-1
ASSSVIGRLVEQF	TRBJ2-1	TRBV5-4
ASSEAEGKYYGYT	TRBJ1-2	TRBV2
ASSIHEGMGGYT	TRBJ1-2	TRBV19
ASRDRGHEKLF	TRBJ1-4	TRBV19
ASSAGRTAF	TRBJ1-1	TRBV28
SVELAGRIQETQY	TRBJ2-5	TRBV29-1
ASSEDRVGTDTQY	TRBJ2-3	TRBV2
ASSLQGAGYT	TRBJ1-2	TRBV11-2
ASSLTGGSQPQH	TRBJ1-5	TRBV7-8
ASSPGTPTSSSYGYT	TRBJ1-2	TRBV18
ASSKSKWGRGYT	TRBJ1-2	TRBV21-1
ASSLSIGDFGRGELF	TRBJ2-2	TRBV27
ASSYTPQGRRAF	TRBJ1-1	TRBV6-5
ASTNRANTEAF	TRBJ1-1	TRBV6-5
ASSQDMDRGRPNYGYT	TRBJ1-2	TRBV4-1
ASSQPGTQETQY	TRBJ2-5	TRBV5-6
ASSQDWRRGRQETQY	TRBJ2-5	TRBV4-1